This is a list of T cell receptor beta chains from one sample in a study of cytomegalovirus exposure and HLA in healthy donors. Sequencing was performed with immunoSEQ multiplex PCR; in TCRdb, only in-frame clones are kept and a portion is missing. The sample features 60,000 to 85,000 clones, with approximately 13% in its top ten. The sample consisted of PBMCs. The receptors originated from a man aged 45-60 years in good health and CMV-seropositive. Both conserved end residues are part of each CDR3. The order of the fields is V gene, J gene, D gene, CDR3 protein, CDR3 DNA. A D gene is named only where the DNA matches it firmly.

v_gene: TRBV5-1; j_gene: TRBJ1-2; d_gene: TRBD1; CDR3aa: CASSDPRDRVVYGYTF; CDR3nt: TGCGCCAGCAGCGATCCCCGGGACAGGGTAGTCTATGGCTACACCTTC
v_gene: TRBV27; j_gene: TRBJ1-2; d_gene: TRBD1; CDR3aa: CASSQKGTGAYGYTF; CDR3nt: TGTGCCAGCAGTCAGAAAGGGACAGGGGCCTATGGCTACACCTTC
v_gene: TRBV9; j_gene: TRBJ2-2; d_gene: TRBD1; CDR3aa: CASDRGPPGELFF; CDR3nt: TGTGCCAGTGACAGGGGGCCACCCGGGGAGCTGTTTTTT
v_gene: TRBV2; j_gene: TRBJ1-5; d_gene: NA; CDR3aa: CASSGGSNQPQHF; CDR3nt: TGTGCCAGCAGCGGGGGTAGCAATCAGCCCCAGCATTTT
v_gene: TRBV7-9; j_gene: TRBJ1-5; d_gene: NA; CDR3aa: CASSLGGPAYSNQPQHF; CDR3nt: TGTGCCAGCAGCTTAGGAGGGCCAGCTTATAGCAATCAGCCCCAGCATTTT
v_gene: TRBV18; j_gene: TRBJ2-7; d_gene: TRBD2; CDR3aa: CASSQQGTSDSPAYEQYF; CDR3nt: TGTGCCAGCTCACAACAAGGGACTAGCGACAGCCCAGCCTACGAGCAGTACTTC
v_gene: TRBV5-1; j_gene: TRBJ2-7; d_gene: NA; CDR3aa: CASSLGSSYEQYF; CDR3nt: TGCGCCAGCAGCTTGGGCAGCTCCTACGAGCAGTACTTC
v_gene: TRBV30; j_gene: TRBJ1-2; d_gene: TRBD1; CDR3aa: CAWAPLDRATGGYTF; CDR3nt: TGTGCCTGGGCCCCCCTCGACAGGGCGACAGGGGGCTACACCTTC
v_gene: TRBV29-1; j_gene: TRBJ1-1; d_gene: NA; CDR3aa: CSVDAGVGTEAFF; CDR3nt: TGCAGCGTTGACGCGGGGGTAGGGACTGAAGCTTTCTTT
v_gene: TRBV5-5; j_gene: TRBJ2-2; d_gene: NA; CDR3aa: CASSLTPPNTGELFF; CDR3nt: TGTGCCAGCAGCTTAACACCTCCTAACACCGGGGAGCTGTTTTTT
v_gene: TRBV7-9; j_gene: TRBJ2-5; d_gene: TRBD2; CDR3aa: CASSPSGAETQYF; CDR3nt: TGTGCCAGCAGCCCTAGCGGGGCAGAGACCCAGTACTTC
v_gene: TRBV2; j_gene: TRBJ2-7; d_gene: TRBD1; CDR3aa: CASGTAFEQYF; CDR3nt: TGTGCCAGCGGGACAGCCTTCGAGCAGTACTTC
v_gene: TRBV18; j_gene: TRBJ1-1; d_gene: TRBD1; CDR3aa: CASSRQGNTEAFF; CDR3nt: TGTGCCAGCTCACGACAGGGGAACACTGAAGCTTTCTTT
v_gene: TRBV5-1; j_gene: TRBJ1-1; d_gene: TRBD1; CDR3aa: CASRPTGDTEAFF; CDR3nt: TGCGCCAGCCGCCCGACAGGGGATACTGAAGCTTTCTTT
v_gene: TRBV6-6; j_gene: TRBJ1-1; d_gene: TRBD1; CDR3aa: CASTSTGIDTEAFF; CDR3nt: TGTGCCAGCACCTCGACAGGGATAGACACTGAAGCTTTCTTT
v_gene: TRBV27; j_gene: TRBJ2-2; d_gene: TRBD1; CDR3aa: CASTRLPGQGTGELFF; CDR3nt: TGTGCCAGCACCCGCCTCCCGGGACAGGGGACCGGGGAGCTGTTTTTT
v_gene: TRBV6-5; j_gene: TRBJ2-7; d_gene: NA; CDR3aa: CASSYSERDYEQYF; CDR3nt: TGTGCCAGCAGTTACTCGGAGAGAGACTACGAGCAGTACTTC
v_gene: TRBV19; j_gene: TRBJ2-7; d_gene: NA; CDR3aa: CASSISSGEHEQYF; CDR3nt: TGTGCCAGTAGTATATCATCAGGGGAGCACGAGCAGTACTTC
v_gene: TRBV6-5; j_gene: TRBJ1-2; d_gene: TRBD1; CDR3aa: CASRPGQGYGYTF; CDR3nt: TGTGCCAGCAGACCGGGACAGGGCTATGGCTACACCTTC
v_gene: TRBV9; j_gene: TRBJ1-4; d_gene: NA; CDR3aa: CASSSGRKLFF; CDR3nt: TGTGCCAGCAGCTCAGGGAGGAAACTGTTTTTT
v_gene: TRBV6-1; j_gene: TRBJ1-5; d_gene: NA; CDR3aa: CASTLSRGDKPQHF; CDR3nt: TGTGCCAGCACCCTTAGCAGGGGAGACAAGCCCCAGCATTTT
v_gene: TRBV5-6; j_gene: TRBJ2-1; d_gene: NA; CDR3aa: CASSLSGTYEQFF; CDR3nt: TGTGCCAGCAGCTTGTCGGGTACATACGAGCAGTTCTTC
v_gene: TRBV2; j_gene: TRBJ1-1; d_gene: TRBD1; CDR3aa: CASSRQGGENTEAFF; CDR3nt: TGTGCCAGCAGTAGACAGGGGGGTGAGAACACTGAAGCTTTCTTT
v_gene: TRBV7-3; j_gene: TRBJ2-5; d_gene: TRBD2; CDR3aa: CASSRTSGGGETQYF; CDR3nt: TGTGCCAGCAGCCGGACTAGCGGGGGCGGAGAGACCCAGTACTTC
v_gene: TRBV6-6; j_gene: TRBJ1-2; d_gene: TRBD1; CDR3aa: CASLPGQGNYGYTF; CDR3nt: TGTGCCAGCCTACCCGGACAGGGAAACTATGGCTACACCTTC
v_gene: TRBV6-5; j_gene: TRBJ1-3; d_gene: NA; CDR3aa: CASSYYSGSSGNTIYF; CDR3nt: TGTGCCAGCAGTTACTACAGCGGCAGCTCTGGAAACACCATATATTTT
v_gene: TRBV11-3; j_gene: TRBJ2-3; d_gene: NA; CDR3aa: CASSITSGSTDTQYF; CDR3nt: TGTGCCAGCAGCATAACTAGTGGGAGCACAGATACGCAGTATTTT
v_gene: TRBV6-5; j_gene: TRBJ2-2; d_gene: NA; CDR3aa: CASSLPTGELFF; CDR3nt: TGTGCCAGCAGCCTTCCGACCGGGGAGCTGTTTTTT
v_gene: TRBV9; j_gene: TRBJ2-5; d_gene: NA; CDR3aa: CASSLEGDPQETQYF; CDR3nt: TGTGCCAGCAGCCTCGAGGGGGACCCCCAAGAGACCCAGTACTTC
v_gene: TRBV29-1; j_gene: TRBJ2-6; d_gene: TRBD1; CDR3aa: CSVRTGDGANVLTF; CDR3nt: TGCAGCGTAAGGACAGGCGACGGGGCCAACGTCCTGACTTTC
v_gene: TRBV5-4; j_gene: TRBJ1-2; d_gene: NA; CDR3aa: CASSLRTLDSNYGYTF; CDR3nt: TGTGCCAGCAGCTTGAGGACACTTGATTCTAACTATGGCTACACCTTC
v_gene: TRBV5-1; j_gene: TRBJ2-3; d_gene: NA; CDR3aa: CASSLGPGEGTDTQYF; CDR3nt: TGCGCCAGCAGCTTGGGGCCCGGAGAGGGCACAGATACGCAGTATTTT
v_gene: TRBV10-2; j_gene: TRBJ1-2; d_gene: TRBD1; CDR3aa: CASRESGQGNGYTF; CDR3nt: TGCGCCAGCAGAGAATCAGGACAGGGAAATGGCTACACCTTC
v_gene: TRBV5-1; j_gene: TRBJ1-1; d_gene: TRBD1; CDR3aa: CASSLGTGIGAFF; CDR3nt: TGCGCCAGCAGCTTGGGGACAGGGATAGGAGCTTTCTTT
v_gene: TRBV29-1; j_gene: TRBJ2-4; d_gene: NA; CDR3aa: CSVGGPVANIQYF; CDR3nt: TGCAGCGTTGGGGGGCCGGTTGCAAACATTCAGTACTTC
v_gene: TRBV27; j_gene: TRBJ2-5; d_gene: TRBD1; CDR3aa: CASSPRTGRETQYF; CDR3nt: TGTGCCAGCAGTCCCCGGACAGGGAGAGAGACCCAGTACTTC
v_gene: TRBV5-6; j_gene: TRBJ1-5; d_gene: NA; CDR3aa: CASSLLGTDNQPQHF; CDR3nt: TGTGCCAGCAGCTTGCTGGGGACTGACAATCAGCCCCAGCATTTT
v_gene: TRBV5-1; j_gene: TRBJ1-1; d_gene: NA; CDR3aa: CASRTGGENTEAFF; CDR3nt: TGCGCCAGCAGAACCGGGGGAGAGAACACTGAAGCTTTCTTT
v_gene: TRBV30; j_gene: TRBJ1-1; d_gene: NA; CDR3aa: CAWRELFMNTEAFF; CDR3nt: TGTGCCTGGAGAGAGCTCTTCATGAACACTGAAGCTTTCTTT
v_gene: TRBV2; j_gene: TRBJ1-1; d_gene: NA; CDR3aa: CASSEGGGGSRTEAFF; CDR3nt: TGTGCCAGCAGTGAAGGGGGGGGCGGAAGTAGGACTGAAGCTTTCTTT
v_gene: TRBV28; j_gene: TRBJ1-5; d_gene: NA; CDR3aa: CASRSPVISNQPQHF; CDR3nt: TGTGCCAGCAGATCTCCCGTTATTAGCAATCAGCCCCAGCATTTT
v_gene: TRBV5-1; j_gene: TRBJ2-5; d_gene: NA; CDR3aa: CASSLALATETQYF; CDR3nt: TGCGCCAGCAGCTTGGCTTTAGCGACTGAGACCCAGTACTTC
v_gene: TRBV5-1; j_gene: TRBJ2-3; d_gene: NA; CDR3aa: CASSLADGTELTDTQYF; CDR3nt: TGCGCCAGCAGCTTGGCCGACGGGACTGAACTCACAGATACGCAGTATTTT
v_gene: TRBV5-1; j_gene: TRBJ2-1; d_gene: TRBD2; CDR3aa: CASSLSNGLAGDHEQFF; CDR3nt: TGCGCCAGCAGCTTATCGAATGGACTAGCGGGAGATCATGAGCAGTTCTTC
v_gene: TRBV7-2; j_gene: TRBJ2-6; d_gene: TRBD2; CDR3aa: CASSLEQREVVWGANVLTF; CDR3nt: TGTGCCAGCAGCTTAGAGCAGCGGGAGGTAGTGTGGGGGGCCAACGTCCTGACTTTC
v_gene: TRBV28; j_gene: TRBJ1-1; d_gene: TRBD1; CDR3aa: CASSPLKGQGYIEAFF; CDR3nt: TGTGCCAGCAGTCCCCTAAAAGGACAGGGGTACATTGAAGCTTTCTTT
v_gene: TRBV19; j_gene: TRBJ2-7; d_gene: NA; CDR3aa: CASSFGGGQISYEQYF; CDR3nt: TGTGCCAGTAGTTTCGGGGGGGGACAGATCTCCTACGAGCAGTACTTC
v_gene: TRBV5-4; j_gene: TRBJ1-3; d_gene: TRBD1; CDR3aa: CASSEQGAGNTIYF; CDR3nt: TGTGCCAGCAGCGAACAGGGGGCTGGAAACACCATATATTTT
v_gene: TRBV18; j_gene: TRBJ2-2; d_gene: NA; CDR3aa: CASSPLPRVRQAGELFF; CDR3nt: TGTGCCAGCTCACCACTACCCCGTGTGCGGCAAGCCGGGGAGCTGTTTTTT
v_gene: TRBV7-2; j_gene: TRBJ2-5; d_gene: TRBD1; CDR3aa: CASSLFPGQGLKTQYF; CDR3nt: TGTGCCAGCAGCCTATTCCCGGGACAGGGGTTAAAGACCCAGTACTTC
v_gene: TRBV2; j_gene: TRBJ1-4; d_gene: NA; CDR3aa: CASGGGDNEKLFF; CDR3nt: TGTGCCAGCGGCGGCGGAGATAATGAAAAACTGTTTTTT
v_gene: TRBV4-1; j_gene: TRBJ1-3; d_gene: NA; CDR3aa: CASSQDPHSSGNTIYF; CDR3nt: TGCGCCAGCAGCCAAGACCCCCACAGCTCTGGAAACACCATATATTTT
v_gene: TRBV12-5; j_gene: TRBJ2-2; d_gene: NA; CDR3aa: CASALGQGRIAGELFF; CDR3nt: TGTGCTAGTGCCCTGGGGCAGGGCCGAATCGCCGGGGAGCTGTTTTTT
v_gene: TRBV30; j_gene: TRBJ2-1; d_gene: TRBD1; CDR3aa: CASLGGTGGRNEQFF; CDR3nt: TGTGCCTCTCTGGGGGGGACAGGGGGTAGAAATGAGCAGTTCTTC